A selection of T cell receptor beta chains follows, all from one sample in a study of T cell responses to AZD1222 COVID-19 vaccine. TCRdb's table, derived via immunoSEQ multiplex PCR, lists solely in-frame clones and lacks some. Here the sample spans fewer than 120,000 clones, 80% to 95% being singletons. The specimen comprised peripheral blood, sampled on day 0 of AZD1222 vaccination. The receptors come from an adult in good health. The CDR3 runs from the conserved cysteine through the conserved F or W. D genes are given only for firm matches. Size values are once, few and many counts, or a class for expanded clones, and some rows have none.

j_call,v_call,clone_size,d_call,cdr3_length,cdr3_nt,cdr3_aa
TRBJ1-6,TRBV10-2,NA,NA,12,TGCGCCAGCAGTGAAGGAGTTACGTCCCTCCACTTT,CASSEGVTSLHF
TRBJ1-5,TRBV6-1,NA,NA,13,TGTGCCAGCAGTGAAGGGATCGATCAGCCCCAGCATTTT,CASSEGIDQPQHF
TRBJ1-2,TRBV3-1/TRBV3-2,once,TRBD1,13,TGTGCCAGCAGCCGCCGGGACAGGGATGGCTACACCTTC,CASSRRDRDGYTF
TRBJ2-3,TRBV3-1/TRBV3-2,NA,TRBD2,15,TGTGCCAGCAGCCAAGGGACTAGCGGGAAGGATACGCAGTATTTT,CASSQGTSGKDTQYF
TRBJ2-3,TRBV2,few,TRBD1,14,TGTGCCAGCGAGAGGACAGGGAGCACAGATACGCAGTATTTT,CASERTGSTDTQYF
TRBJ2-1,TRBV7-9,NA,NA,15,TGTGCCAGCAGCTTACTAGTTGGCTCCTACAATGAGCAGTTCTTC,CASSLLVGSYNEQFF
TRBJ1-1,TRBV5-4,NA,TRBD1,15,TGTGCCAGCAGCTTGCGGACAGGCCTGAACACTGAAGCTTTCTTT,CASSLRTGLNTEAFF
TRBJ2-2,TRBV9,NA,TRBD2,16,TGTGCCAGCAGCGTAGAGGTAGCGGGTAACACCGGGGAGCTGTTTTTT,CASSVEVAGNTGELFF
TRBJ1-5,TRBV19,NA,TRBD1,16,TGTGCCAGTAGCACCATACAGGGGACCGTAGGGCAGCCCCAGCATTTT,CASSTIQGTVGQPQHF
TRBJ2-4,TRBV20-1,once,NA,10,TGCAGTGCCGTAGAAGGCATTCAGTACTTC,CSAVEGIQYF
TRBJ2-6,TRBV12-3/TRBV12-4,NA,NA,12,TGTGCCAGCAGGTCTGGGGCCAACGTCCTGACTTTC,CASRSGANVLTF
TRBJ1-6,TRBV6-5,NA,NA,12,TGTGCCAGCAAGCAGGGTGATTCACCCCTCCACTTT,CASKQGDSPLHF
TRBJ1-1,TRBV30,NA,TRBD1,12,TGTGCCTCCGGGACAGGGGTTACTGAAGCTTTCTTT,CASGTGVTEAFF
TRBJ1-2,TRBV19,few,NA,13,TGTGCCAGTAGTATCGGACTAGCCTATGGCTACACCTTC,CASSIGLAYGYTF
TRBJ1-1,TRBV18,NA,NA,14,TGTGCCAGCTCGCTCGCCTCGACAGAAATTGAAGCTTTCTTT,CASSLASTEIEAFF
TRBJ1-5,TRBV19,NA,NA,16,TGTGCCAGTAGTATACATGACCTGGGGGGCAATCAGCCCCAGCATTTT,CASSIHDLGGNQPQHF
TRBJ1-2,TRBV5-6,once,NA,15,TGTGCCAGCAGCTTGGGATGGTTCGCTAACTATGGCTACACCTTC,CASSLGWFANYGYTF
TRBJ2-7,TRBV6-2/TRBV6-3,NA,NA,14,TGTGCCAGCAGTTTACGGGGATCTGCCTACGAGCAGTACTTC,CASSLRGSAYEQYF
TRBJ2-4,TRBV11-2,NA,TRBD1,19,TGTGCCAGCAGCTTAGATCCGGGGACAGATTACCTAGCCAAAAACATTCAGTACTTC,CASSLDPGTDYLAKNIQYF
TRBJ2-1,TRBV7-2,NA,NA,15,TGTGCCAGCAGCCCCCCGCGGGGCAGGAGCAATGAGCAGTTCTTC,CASSPPRGRSNEQFF
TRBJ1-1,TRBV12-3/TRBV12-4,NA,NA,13,TGTGCCAGCAGCTTGGAGGGTAGCACTGAAGCTTTCTTT,CASSLEGSTEAFF
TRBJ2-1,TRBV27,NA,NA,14,TGTGCCAGCAGTTTTTCGGGCGGGTACAATGAGCAGTTCTTC,CASSFSGGYNEQFF
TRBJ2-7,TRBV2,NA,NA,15,TGTGCCAGCATAGTGAAGGGGATCGCTAGTGGCGAGCAGTACTTC,CASIVKGIASGEQYF
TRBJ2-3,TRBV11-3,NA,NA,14,TGTGCCAGCAGCTTAGAGGGGAGGCCCGGGACGCAGTATTTT,CASSLEGRPGTQYF
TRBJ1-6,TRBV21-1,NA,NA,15,TGTGCCAGCAGCAGAACTTCCCACGAGGATTCACCCCTCCACTTT,CASSRTSHEDSPLHF
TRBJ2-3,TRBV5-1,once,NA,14,TGCGCCAGCAGGGATTCAGAGGGCACAGATACGCAGTATTTT,CASRDSEGTDTQYF
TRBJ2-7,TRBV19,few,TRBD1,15,TGTGCCAGTAGAGAATCTGACAGGGTAAACTACGAGCAGTACTTC,CASRESDRVNYEQYF
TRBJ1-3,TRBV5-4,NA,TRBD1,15,TGTGCCAGCAGCCAGACAGGGGCCCTAGGCAACACCATATATTTT,CASSQTGALGNTIYF
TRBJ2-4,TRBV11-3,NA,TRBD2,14,TGTGCCAGCAGCATGGGAGGGACCAAAAACATTCAGTACTTC,CASSMGGTKNIQYF
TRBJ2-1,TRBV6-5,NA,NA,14,TGTGCCAGCAGTTACTTGATAGCGTACAATGAGCAGTTCTTC,CASSYLIAYNEQFF
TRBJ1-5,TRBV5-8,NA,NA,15,TGTGCCAGCAGCTTGGGCCAGGCCGGCAGTCAGCCCCAGCATTTT,CASSLGQAGSQPQHF